Included here is one TCR beta chain sequence, with context. The target antigen is unknown. The repertoire was sequenced with immunoSEQ multiplex PCR; TCRdb's copy has only in-frame clones and lacks some. The sample records approximately 300,000 clones, roughly 89% being singletons. Trimming cost V 6 bases and J 13 bases; bases outside gene matches: 12. The germline V gene has CDR1 MNHEY and CDR2 SMNVEV (reference sequence). The CDR3 is made up of 13 amino acids. The data derive from a study of cytomegalovirus exposure and HLA in healthy donors. Study-wide results and caveats: Reportedly, cytomegalovirus status was diagnosed with high sensitivity and specificity.

What was sequenced was PBMCs. The TCR originated in a woman aged 18-35 years in good health and CMV-seronegative. This chain links TRBV27 with TRBJ1-1; 9 bases map to TRBD1. CDR3: CASSKGQGFGDFF. CDR3 bases: TGTGCCAGCAGCAAGGGACAGGGCTTCGGGGATTTCTTT.